Sequencing of this TCR beta chain was carried out in a study of cytomegalovirus exposure and HLA in healthy donors. The V segment lost 7 bases and the J segment 5 bases; nucleotides outside the gene matches: 5. Germline-derived CDR1 and CDR2 are MNHNS and SASEGT. The CDR3 sequence is 13 residues long. 13 Jbeta primers and 60 Vbeta primers were used for the PCR. Profiled with immunoSEQ multiplex PCR; TCRdb holds only in-frame clones, not every one. This table has roughly 100,000 clones, about 79% appearing once. The receptor was isolated from a man aged 55 to 70 in good health and CMV-seropositive. Input material: PBMCs. The rearrangement links TRBV6-1 to TRBJ2-5; 9 bases match TRBD1. CDR3: CASKTGGGETQYF. The CDR3 DNA reads TGTGCCAGCAAAACAGGGGGCGGGGAGACCCAGTACTTC.